Below, 6 T cell receptor beta chains from the same sample are listed, as sequenced in a study of cytomegalovirus exposure and HLA in healthy donors. The PCR was carried out with 60 Vbeta primers and 13 Jbeta primers. Clones were sequenced by immunoSEQ multiplex PCR, and TCRdb holds only the in-frame ones, with some missing. The sample yields 95,000 to 110,000 clones, 74% seen once. Material: PBMCs. All receptors derive from a woman aged 40 to 49 in good health and CMV-seropositive.

This chain connects TRBV7-2 to TRBJ1-1; 7 bases line up with TRBD1. Germline trimming cut 1 base from V and 11 bases from J; bases unmatched to any gene: 13. CDR1 is SGHTA and CDR2 is FQGNSA in the germline V gene. The CDR3 runs to 15 residues. The CDR3 is CASSLDGGGLGQAFF. As DNA, the CDR3 is TGTGCCAGCAGCTTAGATGGAGGGGGCCTAGGGCAGGCTTTCTTT.

The genes are TRBV7-8 and TRBJ1-1; D ambiguous. Per germline, CDR1 SGHVS and CDR2 FQNEAQ. This CDR3 comprises 18 residues. The V end was cut by 4 bases, the J end by 0 bases, with 21 bases between. The CDR3 DNA reads TGTGCCAGCAGCTCCCTACCGGCCCGGGTGATATTGAACACTGAAGCTTTCTTT. Amino acid sequence: CASSSLPARVILNTEAFF.

V usage is TRBV21-1 and J usage is TRBJ1-3. TRBV21-1 is shown as a pseudogene. The CDR3 has 18 residues. The CDR3 loop reads CASSKWALRDETGNTIYF. The CDR3 coding sequence is TGTGCCAGCAGCAAATGGGCCCTCCGGGATGAAACTGGAAACACCATATATTTT.

The chain recombines TRBV25-1 with TRBJ2-3; 12 nucleotides agree with TRBD2. CDR3 length: 15 amino acids. Germline V CDR1 and CDR2: MGHDK, SYGVNS. V gave up 9 bases and J gave up 4 bases; unmatched junction bases: 8. The CDR3 protein is CASTKTSGGADTQYF. CDR3 coding DNA: TGTGCCAGTACTAAGACTAGCGGGGGCGCAGATACGCAGTATTTT.

This chain connects TRBV5-1 to TRBJ2-5, with 8 positions matching TRBD2. Germline CDR1 SGHRS, CDR2 YFSETQ. The V gene end was trimmed by 1 base and the J gene end by 5 bases; junction bases not matched to a gene: 7. There are 15 residues in the CDR3. The CDR3 spells CASSLSTGGVETQYF. In DNA, the CDR3 is TGCGCCAGCAGCTTGAGTACGGGGGGGGTTGAGACCCAGTACTTC. The entire variable domain, with the rest obtained from reference TRBV5-1 and TRBJ2-5, is as follows: KAGVTQTPRYLIKTRGQQVTLSCSPISGHRSVSWYQQTPGQGLQFLFEYFSETQRNKGNFPGRFSGRQFSNSRSEMNVSTLELGDSALYLCASSLSTGGVETQYFGPGTRLLVL.

The rearrangement links TRBV5-6 to TRBJ2-1, with D perhaps matching TRBD2 (6 bases). CDR1 SGHDT and CDR2 YYEEEE come from the germline V gene. V was clipped by 0 bases and J by 7 bases, with 17 bases between them. There are 16 residues in the CDR3. DNA for the CDR3: TGTGCCAGCAGCTTGGGAGGTAGCGGAGGGTGGAATGAGCAGTTCTTC. Encoded protein: CASSLGGSGGWNEQFF.